The 3 T cell receptor beta chains given below trace back to one sample, sequenced in a study of CD8+ T cells in alopecia areata (dated by TCRdb to 2016 to 2019). Reading the label with the study, this specimen's time point is: 24 weeks on oral tofacitinib. Per the publication, the treatment or condition label means: oral pan-JAK inhibitor, 5-10 mg twice daily. Library creation used the immunoSEQ multiplex PCR assay. For TCR sequencing, RNA was extracted from every sample and reverse transcribed into cDNA to serve as template. The immuneACCESS repertoire file appears here via TCRdb, limited to in-frame rearrangements. These files lack a portion of the clones; in checked studies, under half of the deficit traces to unresolved V genes, and the cause of the others is not known. The sample contains around 180,000 clones, more than 50% of them found a single time. The ten biggest clones cover over 1% of the sample.

The source material was CD4+ T cells sorted from blood, sampled at week 24, from a patient treated with tofacitinib. These receptors all stem from a human donor with alopecia areata.

The chain carries TRBV30 and TRBJ2-7; D not resolved. Germline CDR1 and CDR2: GTSNPN and SVGIG (reference sequence). The CDR3 is made up of 14 amino acids. V was cut by 5 bases and J by 1 base, with 15 bases left in between. The CDR3 region has the DNA TGTGCCTGGGCCGGGTCCTCCTTTTCCTACGAGCAGTACTTC. Translated: CAWAGSSFSYEQYF.

This clone showed up just a few times. The J gene is TRBJ1-5, the V gene TRBV5-8; TRBD1 agrees at 10 bases. Germline CDR1 SGHTS, CDR2 YDEGEE. J gave up 7 bases and V 4 bases, and 5 bases lay outside the gene matches. The CDR3 loop spans 14 amino acids. CDR3 amino acids: CASSPGTGEQPQHF. The CDR3 coding sequence is TGTGCCAGCAGCCCCGGGACAGGGGAACAGCCCCAGCATTTT.

This chain uses TRBV10-3 with TRBJ2-3; D uncertain. Germline lookup yields CDR1 ENHRY and CDR2 SYGVKD. This CDR3 comprises 12 residues. V was pared by 4 bases and J by 4 bases, with 6 bases between. The CDR3, as DNA: TGTGCCATCAGTGCTGAGTCAGATACGCAGTATTTT. Translated: CAISAESDTQYF.